These T cell receptor beta chains were read from a single sample in a study of blood T cell repertoires in COVID-19. Assay used: immunoSEQ multiplex PCR; TCRdb lists only in-frame clones, some missing. The sample yields 90,000 or so clones, 84% seen once. Material for sequencing was peripheral blood. These receptors were obtained from a man between 60 and 75 years old with acute or convalescent COVID-19. CDR3s include the opening cysteine and the closing phenylalanine or tryptophan. The order of the fields is V gene, J gene, CDR3 protein.

>TRBV12-3/TRBV12-4|TRBJ1-1
CASSLRDTEAFF
>TRBV5-6|TRBJ2-5
CASSLGRGGSQETQYF
>TRBV10-3|TRBJ1-1
CAISEFGENTEAFF
>TRBV29-1|TRBJ1-3
CSVVSSGNTIYF
>TRBV7-2|TRBJ2-7
CASSLVGQGVSEQYF
>TRBV2|TRBJ2-5
CASSREQGQETQYF
>TRBV30|TRBJ2-3
CAWSVRGGSDTQYF
>TRBV28|TRBJ1-5
CASSSLGGANQPQHF
>TRBV2|TRBJ1-5
CASSETGQGVNQPQHF
>TRBV19|TRBJ1-2
CASSKGNYGYTF
>TRBV25-1|TRBJ1-1
CASSDGQLNTEAFF
>TRBV9|TRBJ2-1
CASSATPQGHNEQFF
>TRBV2|TRBJ1-5
CASSDQGYQPQHF
>TRBV11-3|TRBJ2-1
CASSHHGVAGGYQFF
>TRBV4-1|TRBJ1-4
CASSQEGTGGEKLFF
>TRBV9|TRBJ1-5
CASSSGQGNQPQHF
>TRBV27|TRBJ2-1
CASSSPSGGSSYNEQFF
>TRBV30|TRBJ1-5
CAWTPPGWGNQPQHF
>TRBV19|TRBJ2-2
CASIGQRFPGELFF
>TRBV28|TRBJ1-4
CASSPTGATNEKLFF
>TRBV19|TRBJ2-1
CASIDRRSSYNEQFF
>TRBV5-6|TRBJ1-6
CASSLLQGQDSPLHF